Following are 31 T cell receptor beta chains from one sample sequenced in a study of neoadjuvant nivolumab and ipilimumab in lung cancer. TCRdb's copy holds only in-frame clones and misses some; the assay was immunoSEQ multiplex PCR. The sample has about 18,000 clones, around 77% seen once. The sequencing used tumor tissue, collected after neoadjuvant nivolumab, alone or with ipilimumab, at or shortly before surgery. These receptors were taken from an adult with non-small cell lung cancer.

The rearrangement joins TRBV6-1 to TRBJ1-1, with TRBD1 matching 7 bases. The ends lost 5 bases at V and 3 bases at J; junction bases unmatched: 6. The CDR3 spans 14 residues. Per the germline V gene, CDR1 is MNHNS and CDR2 is SASEGT. For the CDR3, the DNA is TGTGCCAGCAGTAAAACAGGGGCGGACACTGAAGCTTTCTTT. Translating it yields CASSKTGADTEAFF.

This clone was recorded only once. The rearrangement joins TRBV7-2 to TRBJ1-1; D not certain. CDR1 is SGHTA, CDR2 FQGNSA, per germline. V lost 5 bases and J lost 1, with 14 bases in between. This CDR3 has 15 amino acids. As DNA, the CDR3 is TGTGCCAGCAGCCCCCGGGCAGGAGGGAACACTGAAGCTTTCTTT. Translation: CASSPRAGGNTEAFF.

The rearrangement uses TRBV5-4 and TRBJ2-7; 11 bases match TRBD1. This CDR3 comprises 15 residues. V was clipped by 1 base and J by 3 bases; unmatched bases: 3. Germline-derived CDR1 and CDR2 are SGHNT and YYREEE (reference sequence). CDR3 nucleotides: TGTGCCAGCAGCTTGCGGGGACAGGGGGTCTACGAGCAGTACTTC. Translated: CASSLRGQGVYEQYF.

This rearrangement joins TRBV7-2 to TRBJ2-1, with D unresolved. CDR3 length: 13 residues. V was shortened by 5 bases and J by 9 bases, with 14 bases between the two germline ends. In germline, CDR1 is SGHTA, CDR2 FQGNSA. CDR3 amino acids: CASSQSMGSEQFF. The CDR3 DNA reads as TGTGCCAGCAGCCAGTCGATGGGATCTGAGCAGTTCTTC.

This clone is a singleton in its sample. In DNA form, the CDR3 reads TGTGCCACCAGCCTATCAGCGGGGGGCGGTGAAGATACGCAGTATTTT. It translates to CATSLSAGGGEDTQYF. The chain couples TRBV15 to TRBJ2-3; 9 positions match TRBD2. Germline assignment: CDR1 LNHNV and CDR2 YYDKDF (reference sequence). V trimming: 5 bases; J trimming: 5 bases; junction bases outside the gene matches: 11. The CDR3 has 16 amino acids.

The J gene is TRBJ1-6, the V gene TRBV7-2; D unresolved. In germline, CDR1 is SGHTA, CDR2 FQGNSA. V was trimmed by 4 bases and J by 2 bases, leaving 0 bases between them. The CDR3 is 12 amino acids. In DNA, the CDR3 is TGTGCCAGCAGCTCCTATAATTCACCCCTCCACTTT. Its translation is CASSSYNSPLHF.

This chain uses TRBV7-2 with TRBJ1-1, with unresolved D. The CDR3 has 14 amino acids. The V end was cut by 4 bases, the J end by 5 bases, with 14 bases between. Germline-derived CDR1 and CDR2 are SGHTA and FQGNSA. The CDR3 loop reads CASSYQPGRTEAFF. The CDR3 bases are TGTGCCAGCAGCTACCAACCGGGGAGGACTGAAGCTTTCTTT.

This rearrangement joins TRBV5-1 to TRBJ1-2; D unclear. CDR1 and CDR2 (germline): SGHRS, YFSETQ. Trimming shortened V by 0 bases and J by 0 bases, and 12 bases separated the two germline ends. CDR3 length: 16 amino acids. In nucleotides, the CDR3 is TGCGCCAGCAGCTTGGCGGTAGGTGGAGCTAACTATGGCTACACCTTC. The encoded protein is CASSLAVGGANYGYTF.

The rearrangement links TRBV7-3 to TRBJ2-2, with D perhaps TRBD1 (6 bases). This CDR3 has 16 amino acids. CDR1 and CDR2 (germline): SGHTA, FQGTGA. V lost 5 bases to trimming and J lost 3 bases, with 16 bases between them. The CDR3 DNA follows: TGTGCCAGCAGCACTACAGGGAACCAGGACACCGGGGAGCTGTTTTTT. It yields the protein CASSTTGNQDTGELFF. The whole variable domain, filled in from reference TRBV7-3 and TRBJ2-2, reads GAGVSQTPSNKVTEKGKYVELRCDPISGHTALYWYRQSLGQGPEFLIYFQGTGAADDSGLPNDRFFAVRPEGSVSTLKIQRTERGDSAVYLCASSTTGNQDTGELFFGEGSRLTVL.

The DNA for the CDR3 is TGTGCCACCAGCAGTTACAGGGCCTCGGGAAACACCATATATTTT. It yields the protein CATSSYRASGNTIYF. The V gene is TRBV15, the J gene TRBJ1-3; perhaps TRBD1 as D (6 bases). The germline CDR1 and CDR2 sequences are LNHNV and YYDKDF (reference sequence). This CDR3 has 15 amino acids. Between the trimmed V and J ends, which lost 3 bases and 4 bases, there was a span of 13 bases. Drawing the rest from reference TRBV15 and TRBJ1-3, the complete variable domain is DAMVIQNPRYQVTQFGKPVTLSCSQTLNHNVMYWYQQKSSQAPKLLFHYYDKDFNNEADTPDNFQSRRPNTSFCFLDIRSPGLGDTAMYLCATSSYRASGNTIYFGEGSWLTVV.

The rearrangement uses TRBV7-8 and TRBJ2-7, with no clear D. Looked up from germline, CDR1 is SGHVS and CDR2 is FQNEAQ. This CDR3 has 15 residues. Between the trimmed V and J ends, which lost 5 bases and 7 bases, there was a span of 21 bases. CDR3 nucleotides: TGTGCCAGCAGCCCCAAAGTGGCAGCCAAGCATGAGCAGTACTTC. This encodes CASSPKVAAKHEQYF.

The chain recombines TRBV18 with TRBJ1-6, with 10 positions matching TRBD1. This CDR3 has 15 residues. Germline CDR1 KGHSH, CDR2 LQKENI. After removal of 4 bases from V and 10 bases from J, the junction contained 7 bases not matched to a gene. In DNA form, the CDR3 reads TGTGCCAGCTCACTCTCCGGGACAGGGGTCTCACCCCTCCACTTT. Amino acids: CASSLSGTGVSPLHF. Together with reference TRBV18 and TRBJ1-6, the CDR3 gives the full variable domain: NAGVMQNPRHLVRRRGQEARLRCSPMKGHSHVYWYRQLPEEGLKFMVYLQKENIIDESGMPKERFSAEFPKEGPSILRIQQVVRGDSAAYFCASSLSGTGVSPLHFGNGTRLTVT.

V is TRBV5-1 and J is TRBJ1-6; D is ambiguous. CDR3 length: 16 residues. V was shortened by 0 bases and J by 3 bases, with 10 bases between the two germline ends. From germline, CDR1 is SGHRS and CDR2 YFSETQ. CDR3 sequence reads: CASSLDGVVYNSPLHF. The CDR3 DNA reads as TGCGCCAGCAGCTTGGACGGTGTCGTCTATAATTCACCCCTCCACTTT. The variable domain in full, with the rest retrieved from reference TRBV5-1 and TRBJ1-6, is KAGVTQTPRYLIKTRGQQVTLSCSPISGHRSVSWYQQTPGQGLQFLFEYFSETQRNKGNFPGRFSGRQFSNSRSEMNVSTLELGDSALYLCASSLDGVVYNSPLHFGNGTRLTVT.

The chain recombines TRBV18 with TRBJ2-1; D not resolved. Germline CDR1 is KGHSH and CDR2 is LQKENI. The CDR3 contains 12 residues. With 5 bases removed from V and 3 bases from J, the gap between germline ends came to 5 bases. CDR3 sequence (DNA): TGTGCCAGCTCAGGGCTCTACAATGAGCAGTTCTTC. Protein sequence: CASSGLYNEQFF.

The genes are TRBV29-1 and TRBJ1-2; maybe TRBD1 (5 bases). Trimming left V 2 bases short and J 4 bases short, with 14 bases between. This CDR3 spans 14 amino acids. Germline lookup yields CDR1 SQVTM and CDR2 ANQGSEA. The CDR3 DNA reads TGCAGCGTTGAAAGAGAAAGGGGAGTCTATGGCTACACCTTC. Translating gives CSVERERGVYGYTF.

This sequence joins TRBV7-2 and TRBJ1-2, with D unclear. This CDR3 is built from 15 residues. V lost 6 bases, J lost 8 bases, and 22 bases lay in between. Germline V gene sequence: CDR1 SGHTA, CDR2 FQGNSA. In nucleotides, the CDR3 is TGTGCCAGCAGAGCTTCCTTCAGCGAGAGCTCCGGCTACACCTTC. This gives the protein CASRASFSESSGYTF.

The V and J genes are TRBV11-2 and TRBJ2-7, with unresolved D. This CDR3 contains 17 residues. Germline CDR1 SGHAT, CDR2 FQNNGV. Trimming cost V 3 bases and J 6 bases, with 24 bases left between them. In nucleotides, the CDR3 is TGTGCCAGCAGCTTGAAAGGCAGGTCCCCTTCTCTAATCGAGCAGTACTTC. It specifies CASSLKGRSPSLIEQYF.

The chain links TRBV5-6 to TRBJ1-6; TRBD1 might be the D (6 bases). The CDR3 loop spans 16 amino acids. V was shortened by 4 bases and J by 6 bases, with 17 bases between the two germline ends. The germline CDR1 and CDR2 sequences are SGHDT and YYEEEE. CDR3 DNA: TGTGCCAGCAGCCCAGGAGGGGGGCGGGTTAATTCACCCCTCCACTTT. It encodes CASSPGGGRVNSPLHF.

The V call is TRBV15, the J call TRBJ1-4; no clear D. CDR3 length equals 15 residues. The germline gives CDR1 LNHNV, CDR2 YYDKDF (reference sequence). V lost 5 bases and J lost 7, with 17 bases in between. In DNA, the CDR3 is TGTGCCACCAGCCTGAAGGTGTCCGGGAGTGAAAAACTGTTTTTT. It is translated as CATSLKVSGSEKLFF. Full variable domain (outside the CDR3, taken from reference TRBV15 and TRBJ1-4): DAMVIQNPRYQVTQFGKPVTLSCSQTLNHNVMYWYQQKSSQAPKLLFHYYDKDFNNEADTPDNFQSRRPNTSFCFLDIRSPGLGDTAMYLCATSLKVSGSEKLFFGSGTQLSVL.

The chain links TRBV13 to TRBJ2-7; 7 bases agree with TRBD1. The CDR3 contains 15 residues. V dropped 5 bases and J dropped 4; count of bases not matched to a gene: 11. Germline V gene sequence: CDR1 PRHDT, CDR2 FYEKMQ (reference sequence). CDR3 loop: CASSLTRQGRYEQYF. The CDR3, as DNA: TGTGCCAGCAGCCTCACCCGACAGGGAAGGTACGAGCAGTACTTC.

The chain joins TRBV6-1 to TRBJ1-5; a weak D match, TRBD1 (6 bases). The germline CDR1 and CDR2 sequences are MNHNS and SASEGT. The CDR3 is made up of 14 amino acids. The V and J ends lost 8 bases and 7 bases respectively, with 18 bases between them. The CDR3 nucleotides are TGTGCCAGCGGTAGACAGGAGAATTGGCAGCCCCAGCATTTT. This translates into CASGRQENWQPQHF.

The chain has TRBV5-8 and TRBJ1-4, with D perhaps TRBD1 (5 bases). Trimming stripped 2 bases from V and 4 bases from J, with 12 bases between. The CDR3 is 15 residues long. Germline V gene sequence: CDR1 SGHTS, CDR2 YDEGEE. The CDR3 DNA is TGTGCCAGCAGCTTCGCGGCAGGGTTTAATGAAAAACTGTTTTTT. It translates to CASSFAAGFNEKLFF.

This clone was seen only a few times. The gene calls are TRBV10-3 and TRBJ2-2; a weak D match, TRBD1 (5 bases). There are 12 residues in the CDR3. Trimming stripped 10 bases from V and 1 base from J, with 7 bases between. The germline V gene encodes CDR1 ENHRY and CDR2 SYGVKD. CDR3: CASRGNTGELFF. CDR3 in DNA: TGTGCCAGTAGGGGGAACACCGGGGAGCTGTTTTTT.

The chain combines TRBV18 with TRBJ1-6; 12 bases are a match to TRBD1. V was clipped by 2 bases and J by 12 bases; unmatched bases: 2. The CDR3 spans 14 residues. Germline CDR1 is KGHSH and CDR2 is LQKENI. The CDR3 protein is CASSPGTGGEPLHF. The CDR3 nucleotides are TGTGCCAGCTCACCAGGGACAGGGGGCGAACCCCTCCACTTT.

The rearrangement uses TRBV7-2 and TRBJ1-6; D remains ambiguous. CDR3 length: 14 amino acids. Trimming cost V 2 bases and J 3 bases, with 5 bases left between them. In germline, CDR1 is SGHTA, CDR2 FQGNSA. The DNA for the CDR3 is TGTGCCAGCAGCTTACGACACTATAATTCACCCCTCCACTTT. It encodes CASSLRHYNSPLHF. The full variable domain, in which reference TRBV7-2 and TRBJ1-6 provide the parts outside the CDR3, is GAGVSQSPSNKVTEKGKDVELRCDPISGHTALYWYRQSLGQGLEFLIYFQGNSAPDKSGLPSDRFSAERTGGSVSTLTIQRTQQEDSAVYLCASSLRHYNSPLHFGNGTRLTVT.

In its sample, this clone was seen once. The chain combines TRBV7-2 with TRBJ1-6; no clear D. Deletions cut 5 bases from V and 0 bases from J, with 14 bases between. This CDR3 comprises 17 residues. Germline values: CDR1 SGHTA, CDR2 FQGNSA. The CDR3 DNA follows: TGTGCCAGCAGCCCGCTAGACATGAGCTCCTATAATTCACCCCTCCACTTT. It is translated as CASSPLDMSSYNSPLHF. The full variable domain, with the rest looked up from reference TRBV7-2 and TRBJ1-6, is GAGVSQSPSNKVTEKGKDVELRCDPISGHTALYWYRQSLGQGLEFLIYFQGNSAPDKSGLPSDRFSAERTGGSVSTLTIQRTQQEDSAVYLCASSPLDMSSYNSPLHFGNGTRLTVT.

The chain carries TRBV7-9 and TRBJ2-1; 9 bases are shared with TRBD2. This CDR3 region has 15 residues. Germline CDR1 and CDR2: SEHNR and FQNEAQ (reference sequence). Trimming at V came to 5 bases and at J to 6 bases, leaving 8 bases not matched to a gene. In DNA form, the CDR3 reads TGTGCCAGCAGCGTACCGGGACTAGCTATCAATGAGCAGTTCTTC. This translates into CASSVPGLAINEQFF.

This rearrangement joins TRBV6-5 to TRBJ2-5; D gene uncertain. V lost 5 bases and J 4 bases, leaving 14 bases between the germline ends. This CDR3 comprises 14 residues. The germline V gene encodes CDR1 MNHEY and CDR2 SVGAGI. The CDR3 DNA reads as TGTGCCAGCAGTATCCCGGGTTCAAGAGAGACCCAGTACTTC. Protein sequence: CASSIPGSRETQYF.

This rearrangement joins TRBV18 to TRBJ1-2; 9 bases agree with TRBD1. CDR3 length: 14 amino acids. Looked up from germline, CDR1 is KGHSH and CDR2 is LQKENI. Trimming cost V 6 bases and J 6 bases; bases outside gene matches: 8. CDR3 loop: CASSPVDRGNGYTF. The CDR3 nucleotides read TGTGCCAGCTCGCCTGTAGACAGGGGGAATGGCTACACCTTC.

The V gene is TRBV7-2, the J gene TRBJ1-2; 7 bases map to TRBD1. The germline V gene has CDR1 SGHTA and CDR2 FQGNSA. J gave up 8 bases and V 2 bases, and 8 bases lay outside the gene matches. The CDR3 runs to 14 residues. CDR3 residues: CASSLQQGLEGYTF. The CDR3 nucleotides are TGTGCCAGCAGCTTACAACAGGGGTTGGAGGGCTACACCTTC. Full variable domain (remainder filled in from reference TRBV7-2 and TRBJ1-2): GAGVSQSPSNKVTEKGKDVELRCDPISGHTALYWYRQSLGQGLEFLIYFQGNSAPDKSGLPSDRFSAERTGGSVSTLTIQRTQQEDSAVYLCASSLQQGLEGYTFGSGTRLTVV.

This rearrangement joins TRBV28 to TRBJ2-3; D is unclear. V was clipped by 3 bases and J by 3 bases, with 1 base between them. The CDR3 spans 11 residues. Looked up from germline, CDR1 is MDHEN and CDR2 is SYDVKM. CDR3 protein: CASSLTDTQYF. The DNA of the CDR3 is TGTGCCAGCAGTTTGACAGATACGCAGTATTTT.